This T cell receptor (beta chain) derives from a study of blood T cells in healthy people across ages. Notes on the study in general: When one million T cells were used, diversity estimates were thought to be underestimates. Significant beta diversity loss was already apparent by age around 36, declining roughly linearly.

Then a second PCR, running roughly 6 to 12 cycles, was carried out with a sample-barcoded 5' primer and a J-beta primer mix. TCRdb fed the 5' RACE reads into MiXCR, producing one record per CDR3 protein. This sample has 800,000 to 900,000 distinct CDR3 sequences, with around two thirds found just once. J lost 2 bases, V lost 6 bases, and 6 bases had no gene match. The length of the CDR3 is 14 residues. Germline V gives CDR1 SNHLY, CDR2 FYNNEI. As to this clonotype: The antigen remains undetermined.

Sequences were obtained from blood. V is TRBV2 and J is TRBJ2-5; 7 positions match TRBD2. The clonotype was recovered from a man aged 25-40 years in good health. The CDR3 DNA sequence: TGTGCCAGCAGAAAGCGGGGAGGTCAAGAGACCCAGTACTTC. Its translation: CASRKRGGQETQYF.